This T cell receptor (beta chain) was identified in a study of blood T cell repertoires in COVID-19. On the study more broadly: The analysed material was cDNA or gDNA that came from T cells, B-cell-depleted T cells, or PBMCs.

Germline CDR1 MNHEY, CDR2 SVGAGI. This CDR3 region has 15 residues. V lost 8 bases and J 6 bases, leaving 23 bases between the germline ends. This clone was picked up a small number of times. Here immunoSEQ multiplex PCR was the method, and the copy in TCRdb shows in-frame clones only, minus some. The sample lists over 45,000 clones; over 80% were seen once. V and J are TRBV6-5 and TRBJ2-7, with D maybe TRBD1 (7 bases). This TCR derives from a human donor in a cohort sampled during active COVID-19. What was sequenced was peripheral blood. The CDR3 reads CASVGGLGQGGEQYF. The CDR3 DNA reads TGTGCCAGCGTCGGAGGATTGGGGCAGGGGGGCGAGCAGTACTTC.